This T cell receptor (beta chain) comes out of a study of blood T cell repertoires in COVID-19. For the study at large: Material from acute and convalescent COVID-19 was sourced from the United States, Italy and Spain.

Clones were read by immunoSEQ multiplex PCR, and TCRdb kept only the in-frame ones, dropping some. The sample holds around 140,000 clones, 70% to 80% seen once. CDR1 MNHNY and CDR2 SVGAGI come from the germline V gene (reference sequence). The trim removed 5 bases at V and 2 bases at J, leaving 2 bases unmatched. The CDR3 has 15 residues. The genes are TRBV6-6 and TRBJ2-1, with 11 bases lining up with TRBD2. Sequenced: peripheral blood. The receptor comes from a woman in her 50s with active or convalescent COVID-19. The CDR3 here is CASSETSGTYNEQFF. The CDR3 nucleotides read TGTGCCAGCAGTGAGACTAGCGGGACCTACAATGAGCAGTTCTTC.